This TCR beta chain was sequenced during a study of blood T cell repertoires in COVID-19. About the research overall: PBMCs, B-cell-depleted T cells, or T cells provided the cDNA or gDNA that made up the material.

Repertoires were generated with immunoSEQ multiplex PCR, while TCRdb's copy carries only in-frame clones and drops some. The sample has approximately 110,000 clones, roughly 80% seen once. The J segment lost 6 bases and the V segment lost 4 bases, leaving 7 bases of the junction unmatched. The CDR3 totals 15 residues. In germline, CDR1 is SGHRS, CDR2 YFSETQ. This receptor was obtained from a man older than 75 with COVID-19, enrolled during active disease. The rearrangement links TRBV5-1 to TRBJ1-4; 9 positions match TRBD1. Sequences were obtained from peripheral blood. DNA of the CDR3: TGCGCCAGCAGCCCTCTAGGGACAGGGTATGAAAAACTGTTTTTT. Protein: CASSPLGTGYEKLFF.